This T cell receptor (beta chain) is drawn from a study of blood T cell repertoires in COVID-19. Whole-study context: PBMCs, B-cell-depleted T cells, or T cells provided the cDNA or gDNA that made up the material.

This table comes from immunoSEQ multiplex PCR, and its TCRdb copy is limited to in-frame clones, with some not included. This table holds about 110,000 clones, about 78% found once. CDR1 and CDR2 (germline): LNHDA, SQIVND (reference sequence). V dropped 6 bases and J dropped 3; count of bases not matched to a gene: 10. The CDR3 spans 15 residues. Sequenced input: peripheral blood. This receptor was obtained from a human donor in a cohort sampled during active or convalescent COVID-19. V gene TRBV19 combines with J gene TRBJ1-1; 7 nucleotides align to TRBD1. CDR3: CASSRGGQGDTEAFF. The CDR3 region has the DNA TGTGCCAGTAGCCGCGGGGGGCAGGGGGACACTGAAGCTTTCTTT.